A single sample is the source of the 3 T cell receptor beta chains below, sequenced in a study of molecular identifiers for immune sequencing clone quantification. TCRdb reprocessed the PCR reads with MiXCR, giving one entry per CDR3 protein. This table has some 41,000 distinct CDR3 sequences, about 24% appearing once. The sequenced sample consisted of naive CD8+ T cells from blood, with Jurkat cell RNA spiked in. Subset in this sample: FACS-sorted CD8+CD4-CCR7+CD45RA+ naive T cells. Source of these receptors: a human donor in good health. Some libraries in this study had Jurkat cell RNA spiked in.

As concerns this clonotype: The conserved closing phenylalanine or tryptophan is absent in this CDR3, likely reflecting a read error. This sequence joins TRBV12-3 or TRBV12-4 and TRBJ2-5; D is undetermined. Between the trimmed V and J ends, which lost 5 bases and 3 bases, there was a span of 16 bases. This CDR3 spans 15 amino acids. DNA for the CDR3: TGTGCCAGCAGTAACTCGGCCCAGATGGAAGAGACCCAGTACCTC. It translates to CASSNSAQMEETQYL.

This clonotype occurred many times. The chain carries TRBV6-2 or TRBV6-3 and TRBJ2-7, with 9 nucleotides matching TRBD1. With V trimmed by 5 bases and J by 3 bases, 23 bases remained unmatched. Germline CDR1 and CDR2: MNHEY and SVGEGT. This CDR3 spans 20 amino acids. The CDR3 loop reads CASSPQTGTGWIRPGYEQYF. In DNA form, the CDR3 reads TGTGCCAGCAGTCCACAGACCGGGACAGGGTGGATTCGGCCGGGCTACGAGCAGTACTTC.

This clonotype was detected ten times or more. The DNA of the CDR3 is TGTGCCAGCAGCGTAGGTGCGGTGAGCACAGATACGCAGTATTTT. This translates into CASSVGAVSTDTQYF. The chain uses TRBV9 and TRBJ2-3, with D unclear. Germline CDR1 and CDR2: SGDLS and YYNGEE. V was clipped by 0 bases and J by 0 bases, with 8 bases between them. The CDR3 consists of 15 residues. Drawing the rest from reference TRBV9 and TRBJ2-3, the complete variable domain is DSGVTQTPKHLITATGQRVTLRCSPRSGDLSVYWYQQSLDQGLQFLIQYYNGEERAKGNILERFSAQQFPDLHSELNLSSLELGDSALYFCASSVGAVSTDTQYFGPGTRLTVL.